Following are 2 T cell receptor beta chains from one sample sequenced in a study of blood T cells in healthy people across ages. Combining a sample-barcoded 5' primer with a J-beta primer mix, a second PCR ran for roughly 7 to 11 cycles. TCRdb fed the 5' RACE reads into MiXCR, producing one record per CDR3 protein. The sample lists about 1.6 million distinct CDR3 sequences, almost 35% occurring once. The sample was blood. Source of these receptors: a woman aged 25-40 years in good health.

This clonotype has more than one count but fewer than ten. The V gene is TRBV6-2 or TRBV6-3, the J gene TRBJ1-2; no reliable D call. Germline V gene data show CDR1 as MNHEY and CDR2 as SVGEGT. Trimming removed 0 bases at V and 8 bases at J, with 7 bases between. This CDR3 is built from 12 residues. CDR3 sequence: CASSYSISGYTF. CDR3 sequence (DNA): TGTGCCAGCAGTTACTCGATCAGCGGCTACACCTTC.

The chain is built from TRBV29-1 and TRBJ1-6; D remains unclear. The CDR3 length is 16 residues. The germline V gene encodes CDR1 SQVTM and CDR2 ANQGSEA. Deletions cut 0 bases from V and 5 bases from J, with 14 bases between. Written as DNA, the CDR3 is TGCAGCGTTGAAGAGAACGGCAACTTAGATAATTCACCCCTCCACTTT. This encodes CSVEENGNLDNSPLHF.